The clone carrying this TCR beta chain was picked up a small number of times. As yet, its antigen is unknown. The sample belongs to a study of beta chain features in type 1 diabetes. Findings of the study overall: VDJ junctions sequenced from type 1 diabetes patients showed fewer insertions and more deletions. A greater similarity of naive, central memory and Treg TCRB repertoires was seen among patients than among healthy donors.

V dropped 0 bases and J dropped 11 bases, with 16 bases sitting between them. Germline CDR1 reads SSHAT; CDR2 reads FNYEAQ (reference sequence). CDR3 length: 14 amino acids. Isolated RNA was reverse transcribed in full, so expressed TCRB transcripts were sequenced. Clones were sequenced by immunoSEQ multiplex PCR, and TCRdb holds only the in-frame ones, with some missing. In the table there are 250,000 to 400,000 clones, less than 15% of which are singletons. The origin of this receptor is a man under 40 in good health. The rearrangement links TRBV7-7 to TRBJ1-1; no firm D call. Sequencing input: central memory CD4+ T cells from blood. As DNA, the CDR3 is TGTGCCAGCAGCTTAGCGAGCGGCGGGAAGGAGGCTTTCTTT. Its translation: CASSLASGGKEAFF.